The 21 T cell receptor beta chains in this list originate from one sample, sequenced in a study of OX40 agonist ivuxolimab in advanced cancers. This table comes from immunoSEQ multiplex PCR, and its TCRdb copy is limited to in-frame clones, with some not included. The sample consists of 50,000 or so clones, around 85% of them appearing once. The sequenced sample was CD4+ or CD8+ T cells sorted from blood, obtained in a trial of the OX40 agonist ivuxolimab. These receptors were collected from an adult with an advanced solid tumor such as melanoma, head and neck, liver or kidney cancer.

The J gene is TRBJ2-3, the V gene TRBV6-4, with TRBD2 as a possible D gene (6 bases). Germline CDR1 is MRHNA and CDR2 is SNTAGT. The germline V and J ends were trimmed by 4 bases and 5 bases, with 13 bases remaining between them. The CDR3 covers 14 residues. Here the CDR3 reads CASSASGGEDTQYF. In DNA, the CDR3 is TGTGCCAGCAGTGCTTCCGGCGGGGAAGATACGCAGTATTTT.

The J gene is TRBJ1-1, the V gene TRBV19; D gene uncertain. The CDR3 extends over 14 amino acids. V was trimmed by 0 bases and J by 4 bases, leaving 9 bases between them. Germline V gene sequence: CDR1 LNHDA, CDR2 SQIVND (reference sequence). CDR3 bases: TGTGCCAGTAGTATAGATCTTAGTTCCACTGAAGCTTTCTTT. Protein product: CASSIDLSSTEAFF.

The V and J genes are TRBV11-2 and TRBJ2-7; D is undetermined. This CDR3 spans 15 amino acids. V lost 5 bases and J lost 3, with 17 bases in between. Looked up from germline, CDR1 is SGHAT and CDR2 is FQNNGV. The CDR3 loop reads CASSPESVMLYEQYF. In nucleotides, the CDR3 is TGTGCCAGCAGCCCAGAGTCGGTTATGCTCTACGAGCAGTACTTC.

The chain combines TRBV6-5 with TRBJ2-7; 8 nucleotides agree with TRBD2. The CDR3 is 14 residues long. V shed 2 bases and J 2 bases; nucleotides not matched to a gene: 2. The germline CDR1 and CDR2 sequences are MNHEY and SVGAGI. CDR3 nucleotide sequence: TGTGCCAGCAGTTACGACGGGGGGGCCTACGAGCAGTACTTC. Its protein product is CASSYDGGAYEQYF.

The chain carries TRBV13 and TRBJ1-3; D not certain. Germline V gene lookup returns CDR1 PRHDT and CDR2 FYEKMQ (reference sequence). Trimming pared 2 bases from V and 0 bases from J, leaving 14 bases between. The CDR3 extends over 17 amino acids. CDR3 protein: CASSLRPRASSGNTIYF. As DNA, the CDR3 is TGTGCCAGCAGCTTACGCCCGAGGGCGAGCTCTGGAAACACCATATATTTT.

This clone is a singleton in its sample. This chain joins TRBV13 and TRBJ2-3; 7 nucleotides align to TRBD2. CDR1 is PRHDT, CDR2 FYEKMQ, per germline (reference sequence). This CDR3 is 15 amino acids long. V dropped 5 bases and J dropped 2; count of bases not matched to a gene: 7. CDR3: CASSTPLADTDTQYF. CDR3 bases: TGTGCCAGCAGCACGCCTCTAGCGGACACAGATACGCAGTATTTT.

This rearrangement joins TRBV7-9 to TRBJ2-7; tentatively, D is TRBD1 (6 bases). Between the trimmed V and J ends, which lost 5 bases and 4 bases, there was a span of 18 bases. Per the germline V gene, CDR1 is SEHNR and CDR2 is FQNEAQ (reference sequence). The length of the CDR3 is 15 residues. CDR3 DNA sequence: TGTGCCAGCAGCCCCCGCGGGCAGGGGATTTACGAGCAGTACTTC. It is translated as CASSPRGQGIYEQYF. Drawing the rest from reference TRBV7-9 and TRBJ2-7, the complete variable domain is DTGVSQNPRHKITKRGQNVTFRCDPISEHNRLYWYRQTLGQGPEFLTYFQNEAQLEKSRLLSDRFSAERPKGSFSTLEIQRTEQGDSAMYLCASSPRGQGIYEQYFGPGTRLTVT.

The V call is TRBV2, the J call TRBJ2-1; 10 bases are shared with TRBD1. The CDR3 totals 15 residues. From germline, CDR1 is SNHLY and CDR2 FYNNEI. The J segment lost 8 bases and the V segment lost 3 bases, leaving 7 bases of the junction unmatched. The CDR3 DNA is TGTGCCAGCAGTGACGGGACAGGGGATTCTTATGAGCAGTTCTTC. Residues: CASSDGTGDSYEQFF.

V and J are TRBV9 and TRBJ1-2, with 8 bases lining up with TRBD1. V dropped 8 bases and J dropped 5; count of bases not matched to a gene: 11. The germline gives CDR1 SGDLS, CDR2 YYNGEE. CDR3 length: 14 amino acids. In DNA form, the CDR3 reads TGTGCCAGTACCCCCCCGGGACAGGAGTATGGCTACACCTTC. Encoded protein: CASTPPGQEYGYTF.

The V gene is TRBV11-2, the J gene TRBJ1-2, with D uncertain. The V and J ends lost 7 bases and 7 bases respectively, with 16 bases between them. Germline V CDR1 and CDR2: SGHAT, FQNNGV. The CDR3 is made up of 13 amino acids. The DNA of the CDR3 is TGTGCCAGCACCCTTAGGGAGGGAGGTGGCTACACCTTC. This codes for CASTLREGGGYTF.

This clone was seen only a few times. The chain uses TRBV9 and TRBJ1-5; possible D gene TRBD1, 5 bases. Trimming stripped 0 bases from V and 3 bases from J, with 10 bases between. The germline CDR1 and CDR2 sequences are SGDLS and YYNGEE. The CDR3 covers 15 residues. CDR3 residues: CASSVDGGTNQPQHF. CDR3 DNA: TGTGCCAGCAGCGTAGATGGCGGGACCAATCAGCCCCAGCATTTT.

The chain employs TRBV19 and TRBJ1-2; weak D call: TRBD1 (5 bases). V lost 1 base and J lost 8, with 20 bases in between. The germline V gene has CDR1 LNHDA and CDR2 SQIVND (reference sequence). There are 16 residues in the CDR3. The CDR3 DNA reads as TGTGCCAGTAGTATAGCCCCGGTACGGGCCGGGGACGGCTACACCTTC. This gives the protein CASSIAPVRAGDGYTF.

Regarding this clone: This specimen includes other DNA sequences encoding the same CDR3. This chain connects TRBV6-6 to TRBJ1-1, with a weak D call TRBD1 (5 bases). The CDR3 loop spans 13 amino acids. The germline V gene has CDR1 MNHNY and CDR2 SVGAGI (reference sequence). V lost 2 bases, J lost 5 bases, and 9 bases lay in between. CDR3 DNA sequence: TGTGCCAGCAGTTACGGGGGGGGGACTGAAGCTTTCTTT. Protein sequence: CASSYGGGTEAFF.

The rearrangement joins TRBV5-4 to TRBJ1-2; D unclear. CDR3 size: 12 residues. With 0 bases removed from V and 10 bases from J, the gap between germline ends came to 10 bases. Germline lookup yields CDR1 SGHNT and CDR2 YYREEE (reference sequence). CDR3 sequence reads: CASSLVPAHYTF. The CDR3 region has the DNA TGTGCCAGCAGCTTGGTGCCAGCACACTACACCTTC.

The chain joins TRBV19 to TRBJ1-1; 8 bases fit TRBD1. Unmatched junction bases numbered 6, after V lost 5 bases and J lost 4 bases. The germline gives CDR1 LNHDA, CDR2 SQIVND (reference sequence). This CDR3 has 14 amino acids. CDR3 nucleotides: TGTGCCAGTAGTCCAGGGGGCCGGGCCACTGAAGCTTTCTTT. Translated, it gives CASSPGGRATEAFF.

The CDR3 DNA sequence: TGTGCCAGCAGCTTAGAGGCCAGGTATGGCTACACCTTC. It is translated as CASSLEARYGYTF. The chain has TRBV7-9 and TRBJ1-2, with no clear D. Trimming left V 1 base short and J 5 bases short, with 8 bases between. The CDR3 has 13 amino acids. CDR1 SEHNR and CDR2 FQNEAQ come from the germline V gene (reference sequence).

The rearrangement links TRBV7-9 to TRBJ2-3; D may be TRBD2 (6 bases). Germline-derived CDR1 and CDR2 are SEHNR and FQNEAQ (reference sequence). The CDR3 runs 14 residues. The germline V and J ends were trimmed by 5 bases and 8 bases, with 17 bases remaining between them. For the CDR3, the DNA is TGTGCCAGCAGCCGGGTACTCACCGGGGGTACGCAGTATTTT. It translates to CASSRVLTGGTQYF.

The chain links TRBV5-1 to TRBJ2-4; D gene unclear. The germline gives CDR1 SGHRS, CDR2 YFSETQ. CDR3 length: 12 amino acids. V was trimmed by 0 bases and J by 3 bases, leaving 1 base between them. CDR3 sequence reads: CASSLDKNIQYF. The CDR3 coding sequence is TGCGCCAGCAGCTTGGACAAAAACATTCAGTACTTC. Full variable domain (rest looked up from reference TRBV5-1 and TRBJ2-4): KAGVTQTPRYLIKTRGQQVTLSCSPISGHRSVSWYQQTPGQGLQFLFEYFSETQRNKGNFPGRFSGRQFSNSRSEMNVSTLELGDSALYLCASSLDKNIQYFGAGTRLSVL.

The gene calls are TRBV7-9 and TRBJ2-7; D is tentatively TRBD1 or TRBD2 (6 bases each). Germline V lookup: CDR1 SEHNR, CDR2 FQNEAQ (reference sequence). The CDR3 spans 17 residues. Trimming stripped 4 bases from V and 0 bases from J, with 19 bases between. This CDR3 is CASSSTLGGLSSYEQYF. The CDR3, as DNA: TGTGCCAGCAGCTCAACCTTGGGGGGCCTCAGCTCCTACGAGCAGTACTTC.

The chain recombines TRBV6-5 with TRBJ2-1; D not certain. CDR1 and CDR2 from the germline V gene are MNHEY and SVGAGI. The CDR3 is made up of 11 amino acids. The V end was cut by 4 bases, the J end by 5 bases, with 3 bases between. The CDR3 sequence: CASSSNNEQFF. The CDR3 region has the DNA TGTGCCAGCAGTTCCAACAATGAGCAGTTCTTC.

The rearrangement uses TRBV6-1 and TRBJ2-1; tentative D call: TRBD1 (5 bases). Germline V CDR1 and CDR2: MNHNS, SASEGT. This CDR3 has 11 amino acids. V lost 10 bases and J 3 bases, leaving 7 bases between the germline ends. CDR3 sequence reads: CATGYYNEQFF. The CDR3, as DNA: TGTGCCACAGGGTACTACAATGAGCAGTTCTTC.